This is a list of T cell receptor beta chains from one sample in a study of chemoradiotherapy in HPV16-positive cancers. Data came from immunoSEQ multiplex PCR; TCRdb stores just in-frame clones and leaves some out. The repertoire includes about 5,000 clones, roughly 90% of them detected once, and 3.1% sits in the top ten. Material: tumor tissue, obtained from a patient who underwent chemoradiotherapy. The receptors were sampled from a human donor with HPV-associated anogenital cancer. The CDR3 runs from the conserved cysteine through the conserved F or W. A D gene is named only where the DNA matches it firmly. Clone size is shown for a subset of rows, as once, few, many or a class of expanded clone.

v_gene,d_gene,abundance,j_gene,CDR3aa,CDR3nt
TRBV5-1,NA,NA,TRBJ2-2,CASSLVSGGTTGELFF,TGCGCCAGCAGCTTGGTCTCTGGAGGGACCACCGGGGAGCTGTTTTTT
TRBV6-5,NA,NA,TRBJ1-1,CASSYSDAQPGTEAFF,TGTGCCAGCAGTTACTCGGACGCCCAACCGGGCACTGAAGCTTTCTTT
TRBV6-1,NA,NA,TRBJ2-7,CASSEAPGSGSLEQYF,TGTGCCAGCAGTGAAGCCCCTGGGAGCGGCTCACTCGAGCAGTACTTC
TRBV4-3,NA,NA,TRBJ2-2,CASSQGGSNTGELFF,TGCGCCAGCAGCCAAGGAGGTTCGAACACCGGGGAGCTGTTTTTT
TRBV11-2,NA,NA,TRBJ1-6,CASSSSGTYNSPLHF,TGTGCCAGCAGCTCGTCAGGGACCTATAATTCACCCCTCCACTTT
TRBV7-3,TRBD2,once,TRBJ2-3,CASSPSGTHTDTQYF,TGTGCCAGCAGTCCTAGCGGGACCCACACAGATACGCAGTATTTT
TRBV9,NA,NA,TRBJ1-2,CASSVEGATHYGYTF,TGTGCCAGCAGCGTAGAGGGCGCAACTCACTATGGCTACACCTTC
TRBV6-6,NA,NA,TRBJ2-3,CASSYGYTSTDTQYF,TGTGCCAGCAGTTACGGGTATACTAGCACAGATACGCAGTATTTT
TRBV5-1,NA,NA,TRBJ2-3,CASTGTSTDTQYF,TGCGCCAGCACCGGGACTAGCACAGATACGCAGTATTTT
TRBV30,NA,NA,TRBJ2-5,CAWSSGVQETQYF,TGTGCCTGGAGTTCGGGAGTCCAAGAGACCCAGTACTTC
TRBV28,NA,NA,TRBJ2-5,CASRSTGAGETQYF,TGTGCCAGCAGGTCGACTGGGGCGGGGGAGACCCAGTACTTC
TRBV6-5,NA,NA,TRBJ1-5,CASRTGTSSNQPQHF,TGTGCCAGCAGGACCGGGACATCTAGCAATCAGCCCCAGCATTTT
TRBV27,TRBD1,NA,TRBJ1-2,CASCELGRGRTSYGYTF,TGTGCCAGCTGCGAATTGGGCAGGGGGCGCACCTCATATGGCTACACCTTC
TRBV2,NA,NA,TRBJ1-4,CASSERHVIATNEKLFF,TGTGCCAGCAGTGAGCGGCACGTTATAGCAACTAATGAAAAACTGTTTTTT
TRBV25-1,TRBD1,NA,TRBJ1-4,CASSEFPGGGTNEKLFF,TGTGCCAGCAGTGAATTCCCAGGGGGCGGAACTAATGAAAAACTGTTTTTT
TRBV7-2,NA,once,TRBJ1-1,CASSPRSEAFF,TGTGCCAGCAGCCCCCGGAGTGAAGCTTTCTTT
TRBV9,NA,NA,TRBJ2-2,CASSAIGANTGELFF,TGTGCCAGCAGCGCCATAGGGGCGAACACCGGGGAGCTGTTTTTT
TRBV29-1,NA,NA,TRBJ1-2,CSVEPQTNGYTF,TGCAGCGTTGAGCCCCAGACAAATGGCTACACCTTC
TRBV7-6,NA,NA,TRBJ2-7,CASSLELGYEQYF,TGTGCCAGCAGCCTGGAGCTGGGCTACGAGCAGTACTTC
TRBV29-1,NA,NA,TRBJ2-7,CSVAPLWGQNDEQYF,TGCAGCGTTGCTCCCCTCTGGGGGCAAAACGACGAGCAGTACTTC
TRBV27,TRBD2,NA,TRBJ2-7,CASSLTTSGLTYEQYF,TGTGCCAGCAGTTTGACCACTAGCGGGCTAACCTACGAGCAGTACTTC
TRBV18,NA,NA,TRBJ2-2,CASSPLRGGTGELFF,TGTGCCAGCTCACCACTGCGCGGTGGCACCGGGGAGCTGTTTTTT
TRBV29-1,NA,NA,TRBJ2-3,CSVLGPDTQYF,TGCAGCGTCTTGGGGCCAGATACGCAGTATTTT